This T cell receptor beta chain is drawn from a study of blood T cell repertoires in COVID-19. Overall study context: Collection of acute and convalescent COVID-19 samples took place in the United States, Italy and Spain. Nucleic acid was either cDNA or gDNA, and it came from T cells, B-cell-depleted T cells, or PBMCs.

This clone was observed at least ten times. V gave up 5 bases and J gave up 2 bases; unmatched junction bases: 8. The V gene's germline CDR1 is LNHDA and CDR2 SQIVND (reference sequence). The CDR3 length is 16 residues. As handled by the study authors: Reference gene primer amplification gave estimated nucleated cell counts. Sequenced by immunoSEQ multiplex PCR; TCRdb stores in-frame clones only, minus some. V and J calls and clone size are those listed in that table; D and trimming were worked out from the DNA. The data contain about 110,000 clones, around 81% of them singletons. V and J are TRBV19 and TRBJ2-7; 11 nucleotides line up with TRBD2. The sequencing input was peripheral blood. The clonotype originates from a woman aged 70-85 years with acute or convalescent COVID-19. CDR3 sequence (DNA): TGTGCCAGTAGTCCTTCGACTAGCGGGAAGACCTACGAGCAGTACTTC. Encoded protein: CASSPSTSGKTYEQYF.